Each of the 18 T cell receptor beta chains below was sequenced from the same sample in a study of response to subunit inactivated influenza vaccine. TCRdb ran MiXCR on the RT-PCR reads and lists one entry per CDR3 protein. There are 700,000 to 800,000 distinct CDR3 sequences in the sample; around 18% occur only once, and approximately 11% lies in the top ten. Material: PBMCs from blood, obtained approximately 5 days after vaccination. The receptors originated from a man aged 45-65 years who received an inactivated influenza vaccine.

This clonotype has just a few counts. The V and J genes are TRBV12-3 or TRBV12-4 and TRBJ1-2, with D tentatively TRBD1 (6 bases). The CDR3 sequence is 15 residues long. Trimming removed 6 bases from V and 2 bases from J, with 16 bases in between. Written as DNA, the CDR3 is TGTGCCAGCAGCCCCAGGACAGAAATAAACTATGGCTACACCTTC. Amino acid sequence: CASSPRTEINYGYTF.

On this clonotype: It may be a read error: a sequence one base away is much more abundant. The chain is built from TRBV10-3 and TRBJ2-3, with 7 bases identical to TRBD2. The CDR3 sequence is 15 residues long. Germline values: CDR1 ENHRY, CDR2 SYGVKD. The V and J ends lost 4 bases and 4 bases, in that order; junction bases with no gene match: 8. CDR3 in DNA: TGTGCCATCAGTGCCGGACTAGGGAGAGCAGATACGCAGTATTTT. Translating it yields CAISAGLGRADTQYF.

The gene calls are TRBV5-6 and TRBJ2-1; no definite D call. V was clipped by 4 bases and J by 7 bases, with 9 bases between them. From germline, CDR1 is SGHDT and CDR2 YYEEEE. CDR3 length: 12 residues. In DNA form, the CDR3 reads TGTGCCAGCAGCGACTTGGGTAATGAGCAGTTCTTC. It yields the protein CASSDLGNEQFF.

The CDR3 nucleotides read TGCAGTGCTAGAGATCGATGGCGGGGGGCGTTAGAGACCCAGTACTTC. This gives the protein CSARDRWRGALETQYF. The chain combines TRBV20-1 with TRBJ2-5, with TRBD2 matching 8 bases. The CDR3 sequence is 16 residues long. V trimming: 0 bases; J trimming: 4 bases; junction bases outside the gene matches: 10. Per the germline V gene, CDR1 is DFQATT and CDR2 is SNEGSKA (reference sequence).

The chain recombines TRBV12-3 or TRBV12-4 with TRBJ2-2; possibly TRBD2 for D (6 bases). The length of the CDR3 is 14 residues. With 6 bases removed from V and 5 bases from J, the gap between germline ends came to 13 bases. The CDR3 region has the DNA TGTGCCAGCAGGACGCCAGGAGGGACCGGGGAGCTGTTTTTT. This gives the protein CASRTPGGTGELFF.

V is TRBV29-1 and J is TRBJ2-5, with D possibly being TRBD1 or TRBD2 (5 bases each). The CDR3 is 14 residues long. V was cut by 8 bases and J by 5 bases, with 21 bases left in between. CDR1 SQVTM and CDR2 ANQGSEA come from the germline V gene. The CDR3 DNA reads as TGCAGCCCTCGGGGCGGGTCCCTGGGGGAGACCCAGTACTTC. Encoded protein: CSPRGGSLGETQYF. The whole variable domain, filled in from reference TRBV29-1 and TRBJ2-5, reads SAVISQKPSRDICQRGTSLTIQCQVDSQVTMMFWYRQQPGQSLTLIATANQGSEATYESGFVIDKFPISRPNLTFSTLTVSNMSPEDSSIYLCSPRGGSLGETQYFGPGTRLLVL.

This clonotype was counted ten times or more. This chain uses TRBV12-3 or TRBV12-4 with TRBJ2-1; perhaps TRBD2 as D (6 bases). The CDR3 length is 13 residues. Trimming shortened V by 4 bases and J by 4 bases, and 8 bases separated the two germline ends. CDR3 coding DNA: TGTGCCAGCAGTTCCGGGAGATACAATGAGCAGTTCTTC. This gives the protein CASSSGRYNEQFF.

CDR3 nucleotide sequence: TGTGCCAGCAGCCCAGGCGGACAGGGCGACGAGCAGTACTTC. Protein product: CASSPGGQGDEQYF. The rearrangement joins TRBV7-7 to TRBJ2-7, with TRBD1 identical over 8 bases. J lost 5 bases, V lost 5 bases, and 8 bases had no gene match. This CDR3 is 14 amino acids long. Germline CDR1 SSHAT, CDR2 FNYEAQ (reference sequence).

This clonotype was detected a few times. The CDR3 DNA reads TGTGCCAGCAGCTTCCTTACGGGTGGGGGACTAGGTGGTGGTGAGCAGTTCTTC. This encodes CASSFLTGGGLGGGEQFF. The chain recombines TRBV7-8 with TRBJ2-1; 8 bases map to TRBD2. Trimming at V came to 3 bases and at J to 9 bases, leaving 19 bases not matched to a gene. The length of the CDR3 is 18 residues. Per germline, CDR1 SGHVS and CDR2 FQNEAQ.

The chain's CDR3 is CASSLQTGGGSYEQYF. In DNA form, the CDR3 reads TGTGCCAGCAGCTTACAAACAGGGGGCGGTTCCTACGAGCAGTACTTC. This chain links TRBV7-6 with TRBJ2-7; 9 bases align to TRBD1. The CDR3 runs to 16 residues. Per germline, CDR1 SGHVS and CDR2 FNYEAQ. The V gene end was trimmed by 2 bases and the J gene end by 1 base; junction bases not matched to a gene: 6.

Remarks on this clonotype: An end of the junction differs from the germline gene, which may be a read error. The V and J genes are TRBV27 and TRBJ2-3; possibly TRBD2 for D (7 bases). Germline V lookup: CDR1 MNHEY, CDR2 SMNVEV (reference sequence). The CDR3 runs 14 residues. CDR3 region: CASIPRGAADTQSF. CDR3 DNA: TGTGCCAGCATCCCTCGGGGGGCCGCAGATACGCAGTCTTTT.

This clonotype has only a few counts. The chain links TRBV15 to TRBJ2-4; D unclear. The CDR3 sequence is 18 residues long. Trimming took 1 base from V and 0 from J, leaving 16 bases between them. The germline V gene encodes CDR1 LNHNV and CDR2 YYDKDF (reference sequence). The CDR3 DNA follows: TGTGCCACCAGCAGAGGTCGGAATTCAGGAATAGCCAAAAACATTCAGTACTTC. Its translation: CATSRGRNSGIAKNIQYF.

DNA of the CDR3: TGTGCCATCAGTGAGTTCAGGGAAAGCAATCAGCCCCAGCATTTT. Translating gives CAISEFRESNQPQHF. This sequence joins TRBV10-3 and TRBJ1-5; the D gene is possibly TRBD1 (5 bases). This CDR3 has 15 residues. V was clipped by 1 base and J by 1 base, with 8 bases between them. Germline CDR1 reads ENHRY; CDR2 reads SYGVKD.

This clonotype was counted only a few times. The chain joins TRBV7-9 to TRBJ2-1, with D perhaps TRBD2 (5 bases). V shed 5 bases and J shed 5 bases, with 16 bases lying between them. CDR3 length: 15 amino acids. Germline V CDR1 and CDR2: SEHNR, FQNEAQ (reference sequence). The CDR3 here is CASSAPGVQDNEQFF. Here the CDR3 DNA reads TGTGCCAGCAGCGCACCCGGGGTTCAAGACAATGAGCAGTTCTTC.

This clonotype was observed a handful of times. This chain uses TRBV27 with TRBJ2-2, with 11 bases that match TRBD2. Germline CDR1 reads MNHEY; CDR2 reads SMNVEV (reference sequence). CDR3 size: 16 residues. The ends lost 6 bases at V and 7 bases at J; junction bases unmatched: 10. The DNA of the CDR3 is TGTGCCAGCAGGAAGATAGCGGGAGGGCCAGACGGGGAGCTGTTTTTT. Residues: CASRKIAGGPDGELFF.

This sequence joins TRBV11-2 and TRBJ1-3; a weak D match, TRBD1 (5 bases). This CDR3 has 18 residues. V lost 6 bases and J lost 0, with 21 bases in between. Germline CDR1 and CDR2: SGHAT and FQNNGV. CDR3: CASRKGGEAGSSGNTIYF. The CDR3 bases are TGTGCCAGCAGAAAAGGAGGAGAGGCAGGGTCCTCTGGAAACACCATATATTTT.

In its sample, this clonotype was seen many times. The J gene is TRBJ2-1, the V gene TRBV12-3 or TRBV12-4, with 10 bases identical to TRBD1. This CDR3 is 14 amino acids long. Germline trimming cut 6 bases from V and 6 bases from J; bases unmatched to any gene: 5. The chain's CDR3 is CASRSRDRGNEQFF. CDR3 coding DNA: TGTGCCAGCAGATCCCGGGACAGGGGCAATGAGCAGTTCTTC.

The chain employs TRBV20-1 and TRBJ2-5, with a possible D match to TRBD1 (6 bases). Germline V gene sequence: CDR1 DFQATT, CDR2 SNEGSKA (reference sequence). The V and J ends lost 2 bases and 4 bases respectively, with 11 bases between them. CDR3 size: 13 residues. The CDR3 region has the DNA TGCAGTGCTAGAAGGGACACAGGAGAGACCCAGTACTTC. Its protein is CSARRDTGETQYF.